This T cell receptor beta chain was retrieved from a study of cytomegalovirus exposure and HLA in healthy donors. Germline V lookup: CDR1 LNHNV, CDR2 YYDKDF (reference sequence). This CDR3 has 16 residues. J gave up 8 bases and V 6 bases, and 13 bases lay outside the gene matches. This PCR relied on a set of 60 Vbeta primers and 13 Jbeta primers. The table came from immunoSEQ multiplex PCR; TCRdb's copy has only in-frame clones and leaves some out. Among 100,000 or so clones listed, about 83% were seen once. The TCR was taken from a man aged 18 to 35 in good health and CMV-seronegative. The sample taken for sequencing was PBMCs. J is TRBJ2-1 and V is TRBV15, with 10 bases fitting TRBD1. CDR3 residues: CATSRPGQGPGDEQFF. As DNA, the CDR3 is TGTGCCACCAGTAGACCGGGACAGGGGCCTGGGGATGAGCAGTTCTTC.